The 26 T cell receptor beta chains listed next were all sequenced from one sample in a study of cytomegalovirus exposure and HLA in healthy donors. The PCR ran on 60 Vbeta and 13 Jbeta primers. Clones were sequenced by immunoSEQ multiplex PCR, and TCRdb holds only the in-frame ones, with some missing. The table includes 150,000 to 200,000 clones, around 84% detected once. Sequences were obtained from PBMCs. These receptors were taken from a man aged 18 to 30 in good health and CMV-seropositive.

The V gene is TRBV6-5, the J gene TRBJ2-2; 8 bases are shared with TRBD1. The CDR3 sequence is 14 residues long. Germline CDR1 and CDR2: MNHEY and SVGAGI. Germline trimming cut 6 bases from V and 4 bases from J; bases unmatched to any gene: 4. The CDR3 reads CASRTGQATGELFF. For the CDR3, the DNA is TGTGCCAGCAGGACGGGACAGGCCACCGGGGAGCTGTTTTTT.

This clone was seen a handful of times. Germline is not matched at one junction end, which may reflect a read error. The CDR3 nucleotides read TGTGCCATCAGTGAGGAAGGGAACAGGGGGCTTTATGGGGCCAACGGCCTGACTTTC. Amino acids: CAISEEGNRGLYGANGLTF. The V call is TRBV10-3, the J call TRBJ2-6; TRBD1 agrees at 9 bases. The CDR3 has 19 residues. Per germline, CDR1 ENHRY and CDR2 SYGVKD.

This clone was observed a few times. The rearrangement uses TRBV29-1 and TRBJ2-3; maybe TRBD1 (6 bases). The ends were cut back, 6 bases at V and 0 bases at J, with 13 bases in the middle. Germline CDR1 SQVTM, CDR2 ANQGSEA. This CDR3 contains 14 residues. CDR3: CSVAGEVSTDTQYF. In DNA, the CDR3 is TGCAGCGTGGCAGGGGAAGTCAGCACAGATACGCAGTATTTT.

This chain joins TRBV7-8 and TRBJ2-7, with a tentative D call TRBD2 (6 bases). This CDR3 has 12 amino acids. Germline CDR1 is SGHVS and CDR2 is FQNEAQ. Trimming pared 5 bases from V and 3 bases from J, leaving 8 bases between. This CDR3 reads CASSPTSYEQYF. The CDR3 nucleotides read TGTGCCAGCAGCCCGACTAGCTACGAGCAGTACTTC.

The J gene is TRBJ1-2, the V gene TRBV11-3, with TRBD1 identical over 7 bases. V lost 5 bases to trimming and J lost 2 bases; unmatched junction nucleotides: 8. Germline V gene lookup returns CDR1 SGHNT and CDR2 YENEEA. CDR3 length equals 15 residues. The CDR3 coding sequence is TGTGCCAGCAGCCAAGGGGGCTCTGGAAACTATGGCTACACCTTC. It specifies CASSQGGSGNYGYTF.

The chain couples TRBV6-5 to TRBJ1-2; 9 bases match TRBD1. CDR3 length: 14 amino acids. After removal of 2 bases from V and 6 bases from J, the junction contained 4 bases not matched to a gene. Germline V gene data show CDR1 as MNHEY and CDR2 as SVGAGI. CDR3 loop: CASSYQDRGDGYTF. The CDR3 nucleotides read TGTGCCAGCAGTTACCAGGACAGGGGCGATGGCTACACCTTC.

As for this clone: This sample includes further DNA sequences coding for the same CDR3. The chain recombines TRBV6-5 with TRBJ1-1; maybe TRBD1 (6 bases). The CDR3 length is 13 residues. V was pared by 5 bases and J by 3 bases, with 10 bases between. CDR1 and CDR2 from the germline V gene are MNHEY and SVGAGI. The CDR3 DNA reads TGTGCCAGCAGTCCCACAGGGTACACTGAAGCTTTCTTT. The encoded protein is CASSPTGYTEAFF.

The V call is TRBV7-9, the J call TRBJ2-7; tentatively, D is TRBD1 (5 bases). V lost 5 bases and J lost 4, with 12 bases in between. This CDR3 has 13 amino acids. Germline CDR1 SEHNR, CDR2 FQNEAQ (reference sequence). The chain's CDR3 is CASSNLDSYEQYF. The CDR3 DNA reads TGTGCCAGCAGCAATCTTGACAGTTACGAGCAGTACTTC.

The CDR3 region is CASSSRTELETQYF. The CDR3 DNA is TGTGCCAGCAGCTCGCGGACAGAATTAGAGACCCAGTACTTC. The rearrangement uses TRBV5-6 and TRBJ2-5, with a weak D call TRBD1 (6 bases). Per the germline V gene, CDR1 is SGHDT and CDR2 is YYEEEE. V was shortened by 3 bases and J by 4 bases, with 13 bases between the two germline ends. The CDR3 length is 14 residues.

This chain joins TRBV9 and TRBJ2-5; 10 bases are shared with TRBD2. The CDR3 is made up of 16 amino acids. Losses at the gene ends were 3 bases for V and 1 base for J; bases not matched to a gene: 6. Germline assignment: CDR1 SGDLS and CDR2 YYNGEE. The CDR3 loop is CASSAKRGGPQETQYF. As DNA, the CDR3 is TGTGCCAGCAGCGCTAAGCGGGGGGGACCCCAAGAGACCCAGTACTTC.

J is TRBJ2-3 and V is TRBV9, with D possibly matching TRBD2 (6 bases). There are 13 residues in the CDR3. CDR1 and CDR2 (germline): SGDLS, YYNGEE. Trimming stripped 1 base from V and 4 bases from J, with 7 bases between. For the CDR3, the DNA is TGTGCCAGCAGCGTAAGCGGGTCAGATACGCAGTATTTT. Residues: CASSVSGSDTQYF.

This chain uses TRBV5-5 with TRBJ1-1; D gene ambiguous. In germline, CDR1 is SGHKS, CDR2 YYEKEE (reference sequence). Trimming took off 0 bases at V and 3 bases at J, with 12 bases between the two ends. This CDR3 is 15 amino acids long. Here the CDR3 DNA reads TGTGCCAGCAGCTTGGGTGATCGACACTACACTGAAGCTTTCTTT. It specifies CASSLGDRHYTEAFF.

This chain uses TRBV7-2 with TRBJ1-2; D is ambiguous. CDR1 is SGHTA and CDR2 is FQGNSA in the germline V gene. This CDR3 is built from 13 residues. Trimming removed 2 bases from V and 6 bases from J, with 10 bases in between. CDR3 sequence (DNA): TGTGCCAGCAGCTTACCAGTCAACCATGGCTACACCTTC. It encodes CASSLPVNHGYTF.

The V call is TRBV4-3, the J call TRBJ2-3; D not certain. Germline CDR1 LGHNA, CDR2 YSLEER. CDR3 length: 16 residues. Trimming left V 3 bases short and J 3 bases short, with 16 bases between. The CDR3 reads CASSQDAEVATDTQYF. DNA for the CDR3: TGCGCCAGCAGCCAGGATGCTGAAGTAGCTACAGATACGCAGTATTTT.

The CDR3 here is CSVEIQKSDEQFF. As DNA, the CDR3 is TGCAGCGTTGAGATCCAGAAAAGCGATGAGCAGTTCTTC. The rearrangement joins TRBV29-1 to TRBJ2-1; D call uncertain. V gave up 3 bases and J gave up 8 bases, with 14 bases separating them. Germline lookup yields CDR1 SQVTM and CDR2 ANQGSEA. This CDR3 comprises 13 residues.

The chain employs TRBV21-1 and TRBJ1-5; TRBD1 reflects the table's D call only, with no check against the DNA. TRBV21-1 is listed as a pseudogene. This CDR3 has 12 residues. CDR3 nucleotide sequence: TGTGCCAGCAGCCCGCAGGGGTCTCCCCAGCATTTT. Encoded protein: CASSPQGSPQHF.

The V gene is TRBV7-9, the J gene TRBJ2-1; the match to TRBD2 covers 8 bases. Looked up from germline, CDR1 is SEHNR and CDR2 is FQNEAQ (reference sequence). This CDR3 is 15 amino acids long. V was pared by 6 bases and J by 5 bases, with 9 bases of the junction left unmatched. CDR3 bases: TGTGCCAGCAGACCCGGACTAGCCTACCACAATGAGCAGTTCTTC. It encodes CASRPGLAYHNEQFF.

J is TRBJ2-1 and V is TRBV2; 12 bases line up with TRBD2. The ends lost 4 bases at V and 9 bases at J; junction bases unmatched: 7. The CDR3 consists of 15 residues. Germline lookup yields CDR1 SNHLY and CDR2 FYNNEI. The CDR3 protein is CASSGRLAGGPEQFF. CDR3 bases: TGTGCCAGCAGTGGGCGGCTAGCGGGGGGGCCTGAGCAGTTCTTC.

This clone appeared a single time. The CDR3 coding sequence is TGCGCCAGCAGCGAGACAGGGGCGGTAAGGTATGGCTACACCTTC. This gives the protein CASSETGAVRYGYTF. The chain couples TRBV5-1 to TRBJ1-2; 8 bases map to TRBD1. The V gene's germline CDR1 is SGHRS and CDR2 YFSETQ. The trim removed 4 bases at V and 5 bases at J, leaving 10 bases unmatched. CDR3 length: 15 residues.

This chain uses TRBV19 with TRBJ1-1, with TRBD1 matching 8 bases. CDR1 LNHDA and CDR2 SQIVND come from the germline V gene (reference sequence). CDR3 length: 12 residues. J lost 5 bases, V lost 4 bases, and 0 bases had no gene match. This CDR3 is CASSRQGTEAFF. CDR3 DNA: TGTGCCAGTAGTAGACAGGGGACTGAAGCTTTCTTT.

The V and J genes are TRBV7-8 and TRBJ2-7; 10 bases match TRBD1. Germline lookup yields CDR1 SGHVS and CDR2 FQNEAQ. The trim removed 4 bases at V and 3 bases at J, leaving 6 bases unmatched. The CDR3 is made up of 15 amino acids. CDR3: CASSSRQGAVYEQYF. DNA of the CDR3: TGTGCCAGCAGCTCCCGACAGGGGGCGGTCTACGAGCAGTACTTC.

V gene TRBV11-1 combines with J gene TRBJ2-3, with D unclear. There are 12 residues in the CDR3. Germline V lookup: CDR1 SGHAT, CDR2 FQDESV (reference sequence). V lost 5 bases and J lost 6, with 9 bases in between. CDR3 region: CASSPPQDTQYF. The CDR3 bases are TGTGCCAGCAGCCCCCCGCAGGATACGCAGTATTTT.

The genes are TRBV2 and TRBJ2-7; D unresolved. The CDR3 has 12 residues. Trimming removed 9 bases at V and 3 bases at J, with 12 bases between. The germline V gene has CDR1 SNHLY and CDR2 FYNNEI. CDR3 nucleotide sequence: TGTGCCAGTCGAGGAGAGGACTACGAGCAGTACTTC. Amino acids: CASRGEDYEQYF.

The chain carries TRBV4-1 and TRBJ2-7; no clear D. The CDR3 length is 16 residues. Trimming removed 0 bases at V and 0 bases at J, with 12 bases between. Germline V gene sequence: CDR1 MGHRA, CDR2 YSYEKL. The CDR3 sequence is CASSQDLGRYSYEQYF. As DNA, the CDR3 is TGCGCCAGCAGCCAAGATTTGGGCCGTTACTCCTACGAGCAGTACTTC.

The chain recombines TRBV11-2 with TRBJ2-7; unclear D gene. This CDR3 contains 14 residues. Germline V gives CDR1 SGHAT, CDR2 FQNNGV. The V gene lost 5 bases and the J gene lost 6 bases, with 17 bases spanning the gap. CDR3 DNA: TGTGCCAGCAGCCCTGAAGGCCTTGGGCGCGAGCAGTACTTC. Translating it yields CASSPEGLGREQYF.

The CDR3 here is CASSTGGAGITYEQYF. The CDR3 region has the DNA TGTGCCAGTAGCACAGGTGGGGCAGGGATTACTTACGAGCAGTACTTC. The chain combines TRBV19 with TRBJ2-7, with D perhaps TRBD1 (5 bases). CDR1 is LNHDA, CDR2 SQIVND, per germline (reference sequence). Trimming stripped 6 bases from V and 4 bases from J, with 22 bases between. The CDR3 sequence is 16 residues long.